The next 9 T cell receptor beta chains were all read from a single sample in a study of cytomegalovirus exposure and HLA in healthy donors. 13 Jbeta primers and 60 Vbeta primers were used for the PCR. The assay was immunoSEQ multiplex PCR, and TCRdb's table has in-frame clones only and misses some. The data hold 90,000 to 120,000 clones, with 77% observed a single time. The sequenced material came from PBMCs. These receptors originate from a male donor in good health and CMV-seronegative.

This chain links TRBV5-1 with TRBJ2-3; 12 bases align to TRBD2. From germline, CDR1 is SGHRS and CDR2 YFSETQ. V shed 4 bases, J shed 6 bases, and the junction held 9 bases outside the gene matches. The CDR3 consists of 16 residues. This CDR3 reads CASSPGLAGRQDTQYF. The CDR3 coding sequence is TGCGCCAGCAGCCCTGGACTAGCGGGACGCCAGGATACGCAGTATTTT.

This clone was observed a single time. The chain joins TRBV6-6 to TRBJ2-7; D perhaps matches TRBD2 (6 bases). Trimming stripped 9 bases from V and 2 bases from J, with 11 bases between. Germline CDR1 reads MNHNY; CDR2 reads SVGAGI (reference sequence). The length of the CDR3 is 12 residues. CDR3 loop: CASRDLTYEQYF. In DNA form, the CDR3 reads TGTGCCAGTCGGGACTTGACCTACGAGCAGTACTTC.

The chain joins TRBV28 to TRBJ1-1, with TRBD1 matching over 7 bases. V dropped 5 bases and J dropped 6; count of bases not matched to a gene: 6. This CDR3 is 13 amino acids long. Germline values: CDR1 MDHEN, CDR2 SYDVKM. CDR3 in DNA: TGTGCCAGCAGTGACAGGGTCTTCCCTGAAGCTTTCTTT. It encodes CASSDRVFPEAFF.

This chain uses TRBV5-4 with TRBJ2-7; 7 bases are a match to TRBD1. Germline assignment: CDR1 SGHNT and CDR2 YYREEE (reference sequence). The junction had 4 bases not matched to a gene; V was cut back by 3 bases and J by 1 base. The CDR3 spans 14 residues. For the CDR3, the DNA is TGTGCCAGCAGCTGGGACAGAACTTCCTACGAGCAGTACTTC. Its protein is CASSWDRTSYEQYF.

This rearrangement joins TRBV7-3 to TRBJ2-3; TRBD2 aligns across 14 bases. This CDR3 is built from 17 residues. J was trimmed by 4 bases and V by 3 bases; bases with no gene match: 6. Germline V CDR1 and CDR2: SGHTA, FQGTGA. For the CDR3, the DNA is TGTGCCAGCAGCTTCCTCCCGACTAGCGGGAGGGCAGATACGCAGTATTTT. Its translation: CASSFLPTSGRADTQYF.

The rearrangement links TRBV30 to TRBJ2-7; 9 nucleotides agree with TRBD2. The germline V gene has CDR1 GTSNPN and CDR2 SVGIG (reference sequence). This CDR3 spans 14 amino acids. Trimming removed 3 bases from V and 10 bases from J; junction bases left unmatched: 13. CDR3 bases: TGTGCCTGGAGACTCGGGACTAGCAGGACTCTCCAGTACTTC. It translates to CAWRLGTSRTLQYF.

The chain is built from TRBV5-1 and TRBJ2-1; D is ambiguous. CDR1 is SGHRS, CDR2 YFSETQ, per germline. This CDR3 has 11 amino acids. With 1 base removed from V and 9 bases from J, the gap between germline ends came to 5 bases. The CDR3 DNA is TGCGCCAGCAGCTTGTCGGTTGAGCAGTTCTTC. This translates into CASSLSVEQFF.

The chain links TRBV7-6 to TRBJ2-7, with TRBD2 as a possible D gene (6 bases). Germline values: CDR1 SGHVS, CDR2 FNYEAQ. Trimming took off 3 bases at V and 5 bases at J, with 11 bases between the two ends. This CDR3 region has 13 residues. The CDR3 sequence is CASSFGTGDEQYF. DNA for the CDR3: TGTGCCAGCAGCTTCGGGACTGGAGACGAGCAGTACTTC.

The sample holds one count of this clone. This chain uses TRBV19 with TRBJ2-7, with 8 bases that match TRBD1. The junction had 11 bases not matched to a gene; V was cut back by 7 bases and J by 6 bases. CDR3 length: 14 amino acids. In germline, CDR1 is LNHDA, CDR2 SQIVND (reference sequence). CDR3 loop: CASTRGRDLGEQYF. The CDR3 DNA follows: TGTGCCAGTACCAGGGGGCGCGATCTGGGCGAGCAGTACTTC.